The clone carrying this T cell receptor beta chain was observed a handful of times. Its specificity is unknown. This CDR3 has 14 residues. Germline V gene data show CDR1 as SNHLY and CDR2 as FYNNEI. The V end lost 8 bases, the J end lost 3 bases, and 15 bases lay between the germline ends. The data originate from a study of CD8 T cells in ankylosing spondylitis. One entry per CDR3 protein, called by TCRdb with MiXCR from the 5' RACE reads. The profile shows approximately 540,000 distinct CDR3 sequences, roughly an eighth of them singletons. Points from the study as a whole: Past research had described some motif variants in reactive arthritis synovial fluid and blood. Ankylosing spondylitis blood appeared to carry a characteristic TCR beta motif of several highly homologous variants.

The sample consisted of blood, either unsorted or a sorted T cell fraction (not recorded which). The chain combines TRBV2 with TRBJ2-3; D not certain. This sequence was found in a male donor with ankylosing spondylitis. CDR3 residues: CASARRLGTDTQYF. The CDR3 coding sequence is TGTGCCAGCGCCAGACGGTTGGGAACAGATACGCAGTATTTT.